Here is one T cell receptor (beta chain) with its context. In this sample, this clonotype turned up many times. Its antigen is unknown. No base quality values were provided; no much bigger clone lies one nucleotide off. Reads for this sample came from an Illumina HiSeq 2500. Quantitative 5'-RACE with molecular barcodes was used to prepare TCR beta libraries. The source study handled its data this way. A new computational method, built on a probabilistic model of VDJ rearrangement, was used to identify disease-linked TCR variants. Through fastp at Q25 and MiXCR, TCRdb rebuilt clones from the public reads, retaining in-frame beta chains. Each CDR3 protein appears once, grouped with its most common genes and DNA. The V and J calls here are based on TCRdb, not the publication. This sample gives 300,000 to 400,000 distinct CDR3 sequences in total; roughly 15% of them show up just once. The ten largest account for 1.1% of the sample.

The data originate from a study of CD8 T cells in ankylosing spondylitis (dated by TCRdb to about 2017). For the wider study: The study profiled T cell receptor beta repertoires in healthy donors and ankylosing spondylitis patients to find disease-linked TCR variants. In total, the full study cohort was made up of roughly 110 healthy donors and 25 to 30 ankylosing spondylitis patients. Peripheral blood samples were taken, and synovial fluid was additionally collected from ankylosing spondylitis patients.

V gives up 2 bases and J gives up 7 bases, and the segment between their germline ends measures 15 bases. The CDR3 has 14 amino acids, counting the end cysteine and phenylalanine. CDR3 DNA is the only sequence kept; it has 42 bases, read in frame from the first base. The full study reports these points: Blood from ankylosing spondylitis patients appeared to be characterized by a TCR beta motif composed of about eight highly homologous amino acid variants. Significant enrichment of the disease-linked clones was reported in matched synovial fluid samples from ankylosing spondylitis patients. In peripheral blood, the disease-linked clones were found at relatively low frequencies and had a CD8+ phenotype. Some TCR beta motif variants had previously been reported in synovial fluid and blood of reactive arthritis patients, which suggested common disease-initiation mechanisms.

The TCR sequence derives from a male donor with ankylosing spondylitis or in good health (not recorded which). The chain uses TRBV12-3 or TRBV12-4 and TRBJ2-7, with the D assignment possibly TRBD1 or TRBD2, given 6 matching bases for each. Specimen: blood, either unsorted or a sorted T cell fraction (not recorded which). The CDR3 corresponds to CASSLRGGGHEQYF. The nucleotides read TGTGCCAGCAGTTTACGCGGTGGGGGGCATGAGCAGTACTTC.